The present T cell receptor beta chain was sequenced within a study of shared clonotypes between healthy human individuals (dated by TCRdb to 2020 to 2022). Notes on the research overall: A couple of women and three men aged 18 to 49 years were included in the cohort. For each donor, three plates each were used for CD4 naive and CD4 memory, two plates were used for CD8 naive, and one plate was used for CD8 memory. To estimate repertoire size and how much clonotypes are shared between individuals, the study performed deep sequencing of blood TCR repertoires from about five healthy adults. To increase sequencing depth and limit assay-specific biases, different laboratories used diverse techniques to prepare libraries and sequence TCR repertoires. Per donor, leukapheresis produced somewhere between about 0.85 and 9.5 billion PBMCs. Beyond this particular receptor, the publication reports: Rarefaction of sorted-subset datasets indicated incomplete sequencing despite the large sequencing depth. Sampling was limited to blood, and TCR repertoires in tissue likely differ from TCR repertoires in blood. Based on pairwise subsampling, the degree of clonotype sharing among donors was expected to be affected by sequencing depth. Roughly 5% of naive CD4, 3.5% of naive CD8, about 2.4% of memory CD4, and 0.4% of memory CD8 clonotypes were shared across several donors. Larger estimated clonotype richness was generally found for naive subsets than for memory subsets. Compared with non-shared clonotypes, the clonotypes found in all four sorted-subset donors had higher generation probabilities. Because the study included only a small number of donors, the genetic and exposure-history diversity represented was limited.

The donors were healthy, HIV-negative adults with no recently reported acute infections or vaccinations. Every donor was a Caucasian adult living in Nashville, Tennessee, USA. CD4+ T cells were enriched by magnetic negative selection; naive cells were then positively selected on CD45RA, and the negative fraction formed the memory subset. Blood was collected by leukapheresis, and PBMCs were isolated by Ficoll-Histopaque density gradient centrifugation and then cryopreserved in liquid nitrogen vapor phase. Analytical flow cytometry was used to check the purity and quantity of every magnetically sorted T cell population. From each sorted fraction, genomic DNA was isolated and quantified by UV absorbance on a Nanodrop 2000c. The CDR3 contains 11 residues, cysteine and phenylalanine counted. Solely the CDR3 DNA is kept, with 33 bases framed from the first base. The germline ends are 6 bases apart after V is trimmed by 6 bases and J by 1 base. CDR1 and CDR2 were assigned from the germline V gene (reference sequence) as DFQATT and SNEGSKA.

This clone was observed at least ten times. The antigen this receptor binds is unknown. Base qualities were left out, and no much larger clone turns up one base away. Using the deep immunoSEQ assay, multiplex PCR amplified TCR CDR3 regions from genomic DNA. For each cell subset, the extracted genomic DNA was distributed evenly across all wells of several immunoSEQ 96-well plates, and each plate served as one replicate. For sorted subsets, about 200 ng genomic DNA, equal to 30,000 or so T cell genomes, was loaded into each replicate PCR. Purified libraries were measured with a Qubit 3.0 fluorometer, size-checked on a Bioanalyzer 2100, and measured again with the KAPA Library Quantification kit. A separate single-read 150-cycle Illumina NextSeq 550 flow cell was used to sequence each immunoSEQ 96-well plate. The authors processed their data as follows. Because the immunoSEQ output held only junctional sequences and lacked quality scores, the filtering could not match the filtering applied to full-length reads. To assign V/J genes and CDR3, sequences were annotated against IMGT germline references using PyIR, a Python wrapper for IgBLAST v1.9. Reads were removed for weak V/J assignments (E-value above 1e-6), missing CDR3, stop codons, out-of-frame junctions, or ambiguous translated residues. V3J clonotypes were defined as sequences sharing the same inferred V gene, J gene, and CDR3 amino acid sequence. To compute the percentage overlap between repertoires, the number of shared unique clonotypes was divided by the size of the smaller repertoire. Three approaches were used to assess repertoire richness: RTK rarefaction, the Chao1 estimator, and Recon v2.1 estimates of unobserved clonotypes. Generation probabilities for all TCRbeta clonotypes obtained by the gDNA method from four donors were computed using OLGA. TCRdb mirrors the immuneACCESS table, restricted to in-frame sequences. Some clones are absent from its copies; in checked studies, under half trace to an unresolved V gene, and the reason for the others is unknown. That table supplies the V and J calls and clone size; D and trimming were determined from the DNA. For this sample the table gives around 990,000 clones, of which 60% to 85% were detected only once. The biggest ten clones account for roughly 0.83% of the sample.

The sequence was obtained from a man younger than 35 in good health. Some clones in this sample may be carry-over from other donors' samples. Recombination joined TRBV20-1 with TRBJ1-2; the D gene lacks a confident call. Sample: memory CD4+ T cells from PBMCs. Reading the label with the study, this specimen's cell subset or site is: CD45RA-negative fraction. CDR3 protein: CSAYLNYGYTF. The sequenced DNA: TGCAGTGCATACCTTAACTATGGCTACACCTTC.